The 19 T cell receptor beta chains below come from one sample, sequenced in a study of blood T cells in healthy people across ages. The authors ran a second PCR of about 6 to 11 cycles using a sample-barcoded 5' primer and a J-beta primer mix. Via MiXCR, TCRdb re-called the 5' RACE reads, giving one row per CDR3 protein. The data contain 980,000 or so distinct CDR3 sequences, around 49% of them singletons. Material: blood. Receptor source: a man under 40 in good health.

V usage is TRBV6-2 or TRBV6-3 and J usage is TRBJ2-4; the D gene is possibly TRBD2 (6 bases). The CDR3 totals 16 residues. Trimming left V 6 bases short and J 0 bases short, with 15 bases between. Germline loops: CDR1 MNHEY, CDR2 SVGEGT. DNA for the CDR3: TGTGCCAGCAGACCCGCCCGGGGACTAGCCAAAAACATTCAGTACTTC. It is translated as CASRPARGLAKNIQYF.

This clonotype was seen a single time. CDR3 DNA: TGTGCCAGCAGAATCGGCGATGAGCAGTTCTTC. The encoded protein is CASRIGDEQFF. The chain is built from TRBV9 and TRBJ2-1, with D uncertain. Germline loops: CDR1 SGDLS, CDR2 YYNGEE. This CDR3 contains 11 residues. The germline V and J ends were trimmed by 5 bases and 8 bases, with 8 bases remaining between them.

This rearrangement joins TRBV7-2 to TRBJ2-5; the D call may be TRBD1 or TRBD2 (5 bases each). V was clipped by 4 bases and J by 5 bases, with 8 bases between them. From germline, CDR1 is SGHTA and CDR2 FQGNSA. The CDR3 is 12 amino acids. CDR3 bases: TGTGCCAGCAGCTGGGGGTCCGAGACCCAGTACTTC. Translated: CASSWGSETQYF.

V usage is TRBV7-8 and J usage is TRBJ2-4; TRBD1 or TRBD2 may be the D gene (5 bases each). The CDR3 consists of 17 residues. V was cut by 6 bases and J by 1 base, with 19 bases left in between. Germline V CDR1 and CDR2: SGHVS, FQNEAQ. The CDR3 nucleotides read TGTGCCAGCAGTTCATGGGGGACGGGGATGGCCAAAAACATTCAGTACTTC. It is translated as CASSSWGTGMAKNIQYF.

This clonotype was counted a single time. The chain has TRBV5-1 and TRBJ2-5; D is perhaps TRBD2 (5 bases). The V gene lost 3 bases and the J gene lost 5 bases, with 17 bases spanning the gap. This CDR3 contains 15 residues. Germline assignment: CDR1 SGHRS and CDR2 YFSETQ. CDR3 loop: CASSSAGRGTETQYF. CDR3 DNA: TGCGCCAGCAGCTCTGCGGGCCGCGGCACGGAGACCCAGTACTTC.

A few counts support this clonotype. This chain connects TRBV2 to TRBJ2-7, with 9 bases matching TRBD2. In germline, CDR1 is SNHLY, CDR2 FYNNEI. The CDR3 length is 16 residues. The V and J ends lost 6 bases and 1 base, in that order; junction bases with no gene match: 10. The CDR3 coding sequence is TGTGCCAGCAGACCCAGAGCGGGGGGCTTTTCCTACGAGCAGTACTTC. Amino acid sequence: CASRPRAGGFSYEQYF.

This clonotype occurred many times. The chain employs TRBV6-5 and TRBJ2-3; D is uncertain. The V and J ends lost 0 bases and 1 base respectively, with 2 bases between them. Germline V gene lookup returns CDR1 MNHEY and CDR2 SVGAGI. This CDR3 is built from 13 residues. CDR3 region: CASSYSGTDTQYF. The CDR3 region has the DNA TGTGCCAGCAGTTACTCGGGCACAGATACGCAGTATTTT.

This sequence joins TRBV6-5 and TRBJ1-2; no clear D gene. The V end was cut by 7 bases, the J end by 4 bases, with 10 bases between. CDR1 is MNHEY and CDR2 is SVGAGI in the germline V gene. This CDR3 is built from 12 residues. CDR3 region: CASNSDPYGYTF. The CDR3 DNA reads TGTGCCAGCAACTCCGATCCCTATGGCTACACCTTC.

V is TRBV7-9 and J is TRBJ1-5; 9 bases match TRBD1. The V and J ends lost 1 base and 6 bases, in that order; junction bases with no gene match: 4. Germline V gene lookup returns CDR1 SEHNR and CDR2 FQNEAQ (reference sequence). The CDR3 is 15 amino acids. The CDR3 here is CASSLEGTGTQPQHF. The CDR3 DNA follows: TGTGCCAGCAGCTTAGAGGGGACAGGGACTCAGCCCCAGCATTTT.

This chain joins TRBV28 and TRBJ2-1, with TRBD2 matching over 13 bases. The CDR3 runs 16 residues. The V gene end was trimmed by 3 bases and the J gene end by 12 bases; junction bases not matched to a gene: 11. Germline CDR1 MDHEN, CDR2 SYDVKM. In DNA, the CDR3 is TGTGCCAGCAGTTTCCGGACTAGCGGGGGATTCCCGGGGCAGTTCTTC. Protein product: CASSFRTSGGFPGQFF. The variable domain in full, with the rest retrieved from reference TRBV28 and TRBJ2-1, is DVKVTQSSRYLVKRTGEKVFLECVQDMDHENMFWYRQDPGLGLRLIYFSYDVKMKEKGDIPEGYSVSREKKERFSLILESASTNQTSMYLCASSFRTSGGFPGQFFGPGTRLTVL.

The chain joins TRBV18 to TRBJ1-5; TRBD1 agrees at 8 bases. CDR1 is KGHSH, CDR2 LQKENI, per germline. CDR3 length equals 15 residues. V shed 6 bases, J shed 5 bases, and the junction held 9 bases outside the gene matches. CDR3 bases: TGTGCCAGCTCCCGGGGACAGGAGAAGTATCAGCCCCAGCATTTT. Translation: CASSRGQEKYQPQHF. The full variable domain, completed using reference TRBV18 and TRBJ1-5, is NAGVMQNPRHLVRRRGQEARLRCSPMKGHSHVYWYRQLPEEGLKFMVYLQKENIIDESGMPKERFSAEFPKEGPSILRIQQVVRGDSAAYFCASSRGQEKYQPQHFGDGTRLSIL.

The chain joins TRBV4-2 to TRBJ2-1; TRBD2 matches 8 bases. Germline V gene sequence: CDR1 LGHNA, CDR2 YNFKEQ. J was trimmed by 6 bases and V by 0 bases; bases with no gene match: 4. The CDR3 sequence is 15 residues long. This chain's CDR3 is CASSQDGGAFNEQFF. CDR3 nucleotides: TGTGCCAGCAGCCAAGACGGGGGGGCGTTCAATGAGCAGTTCTTC.

A few counts support this clonotype. This rearrangement joins TRBV7-2 to TRBJ2-3; 9 bases map to TRBD2. Germline values: CDR1 SGHTA, CDR2 FQGNSA. V was pared by 3 bases and J by 10 bases, with 11 bases of the junction left unmatched. The CDR3 totals 15 residues. CDR3 in amino acids: CASSFERGAYGAQYF. The CDR3 DNA reads TGTGCCAGCAGCTTCGAGCGGGGGGCCTACGGAGCGCAGTATTTT.

The V call is TRBV7-9, the J call TRBJ1-2; a weak D match, TRBD1 (6 bases). Trimming removed 5 bases from V and 0 bases from J, with 13 bases in between. Germline V lookup: CDR1 SEHNR, CDR2 FQNEAQ (reference sequence). This CDR3 region has 15 residues. The CDR3 coding sequence is TGTGCCAGCAGCCAGGGGCATAAAGCTAACTATGGCTACACCTTC. As protein: CASSQGHKANYGYTF.

This clonotype was seen many times. The genes are TRBV5-1 and TRBJ1-2; a possible D gene is TRBD1 (5 bases). V lost 0 bases and J lost 4, with 13 bases in between. Germline V CDR1 and CDR2: SGHRS, YFSETQ. The CDR3 runs 15 residues. The CDR3 loop reads CASSLGRGASYGYTF. CDR3 in DNA: TGCGCCAGCAGCTTGGGACGGGGCGCCAGCTATGGCTACACCTTC. The full variable domain, completed using reference TRBV5-1 and TRBJ1-2, is KAGVTQTPRYLIKTRGQQVTLSCSPISGHRSVSWYQQTPGQGLQFLFEYFSETQRNKGNFPGRFSGRQFSNSRSEMNVSTLELGDSALYLCASSLGRGASYGYTFGSGTRLTVV.

This clonotype has a count of ten or more. CDR3 amino acids: CASSVDGFGGETQYF. Here the CDR3 DNA reads TGTGCCAGCAGCGTAGACGGGTTTGGGGGTGAGACCCAGTACTTC. The J gene is TRBJ2-5, the V gene TRBV9; D possibly matches TRBD1 or TRBD2 (5 bases each). From germline, CDR1 is SGDLS and CDR2 YYNGEE. The CDR3 runs 15 residues. Trimming removed 0 bases at V and 5 bases at J, with 14 bases between.

The V gene is TRBV5-5, the J gene TRBJ2-7, with 7 nucleotides matching TRBD1. There are 15 residues in the CDR3. V lost 4 bases, J lost 2 bases, and 9 bases stayed unmatched. Germline V gives CDR1 SGHKS, CDR2 YYEKEE (reference sequence). The CDR3 reads CASSRDPGQTYEQYF. In DNA, the CDR3 is TGTGCCAGCAGCAGAGATCCGGGACAGACCTACGAGCAGTACTTC.

V gene TRBV6-1 combines with J gene TRBJ1-1; no firm D call. With 3 bases removed from V and 6 bases from J, the gap between germline ends came to 14 bases. This CDR3 spans 14 amino acids. The germline gives CDR1 MNHNS, CDR2 SASEGT. The CDR3 nucleotides are TGTGCCAGCAGTGACCGGACGAGAGGACCTGAAGCTTTCTTT. As protein: CASSDRTRGPEAFF.

This clonotype was picked up a small number of times. This rearrangement joins TRBV6-2 or TRBV6-3 to TRBJ2-2; the match to TRBD1 covers 9 bases. This CDR3 comprises 14 residues. V dropped 7 bases and J dropped 3; count of bases not matched to a gene: 3. In germline, CDR1 is MNHEY, CDR2 SVGEGT. CDR3 loop: CASIRQGDTGELFF. The CDR3 bases are TGTGCCAGCATAAGACAGGGGGACACCGGGGAGCTGTTTTTT.